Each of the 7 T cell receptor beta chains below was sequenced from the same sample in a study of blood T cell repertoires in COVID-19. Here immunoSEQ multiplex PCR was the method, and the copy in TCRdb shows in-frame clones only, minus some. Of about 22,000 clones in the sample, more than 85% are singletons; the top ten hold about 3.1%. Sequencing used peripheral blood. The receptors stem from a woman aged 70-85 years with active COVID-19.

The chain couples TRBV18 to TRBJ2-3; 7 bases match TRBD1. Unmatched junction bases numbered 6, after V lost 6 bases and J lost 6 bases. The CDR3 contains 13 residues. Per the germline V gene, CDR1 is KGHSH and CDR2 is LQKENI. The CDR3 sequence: CASSLKQGDTQYF. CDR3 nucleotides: TGTGCCAGCTCCCTAAAACAGGGGGATACGCAGTATTTT.

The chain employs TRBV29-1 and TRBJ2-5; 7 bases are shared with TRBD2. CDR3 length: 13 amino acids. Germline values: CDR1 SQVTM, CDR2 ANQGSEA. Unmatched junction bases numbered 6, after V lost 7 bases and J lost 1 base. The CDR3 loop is CSGGRAGQETQYF. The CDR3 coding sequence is TGCAGCGGAGGGAGGGCCGGCCAAGAGACCCAGTACTTC.

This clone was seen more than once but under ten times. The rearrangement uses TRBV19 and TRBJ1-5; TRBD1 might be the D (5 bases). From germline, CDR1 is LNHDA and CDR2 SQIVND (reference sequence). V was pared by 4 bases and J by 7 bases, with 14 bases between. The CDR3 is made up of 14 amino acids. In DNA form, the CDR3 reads TGTGCCAGTAGTAAACGAGGGGAGGAGCAGCCCCAGCATTTT. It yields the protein CASSKRGEEQPQHF.

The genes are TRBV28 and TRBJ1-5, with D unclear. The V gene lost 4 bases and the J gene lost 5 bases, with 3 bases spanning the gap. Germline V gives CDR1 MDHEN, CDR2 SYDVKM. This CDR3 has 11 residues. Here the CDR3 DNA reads TGTGCCAGCAGTTCATATCAGCCCCAGCATTTT. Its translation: CASSSYQPQHF.

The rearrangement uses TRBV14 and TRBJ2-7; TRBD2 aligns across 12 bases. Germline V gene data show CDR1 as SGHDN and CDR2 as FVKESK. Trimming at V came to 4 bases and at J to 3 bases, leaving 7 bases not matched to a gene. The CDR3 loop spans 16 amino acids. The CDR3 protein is CASSPGLAGFLYEQYF. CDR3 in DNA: TGTGCCAGCAGCCCAGGACTAGCGGGATTCCTCTACGAGCAGTACTTC. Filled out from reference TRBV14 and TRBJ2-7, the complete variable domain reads EAGVTQFPSHSVIEKGQTVTLRCDPISGHDNLYWYRRVMGKEIKFLLHFVKESKQDESGMPNNRFLAERTGGTYSTLKVQPAELEDSGVYFCASSPGLAGFLYEQYFGPGTRLTVT.

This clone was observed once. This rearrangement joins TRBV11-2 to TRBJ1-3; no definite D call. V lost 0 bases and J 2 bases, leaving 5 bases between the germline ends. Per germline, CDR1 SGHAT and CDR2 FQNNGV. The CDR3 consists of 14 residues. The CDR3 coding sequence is TGTGCCAGCAGCTTAGAGTCAGCTGGAAACACCATATATTTT. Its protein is CASSLESAGNTIYF. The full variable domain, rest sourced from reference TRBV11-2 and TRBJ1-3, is EAGVAQSPRYKIIEKRQSVAFWCNPISGHATLYWYQQILGQGPKLLIQFQNNGVVDDSQLPKDRFSAERLKGVDSTLKIQPAKLEDSAVYLCASSLESAGNTIYFGEGSWLTVV.

The CDR3 here is CATSDTDRQNTGELFF. The CDR3 coding sequence is TGTGCCACCAGTGATACGGACAGGCAGAACACCGGGGAGCTGTTTTTT. V is TRBV24-1 and J is TRBJ2-2; 7 nucleotides line up with TRBD1. The germline V gene has CDR1 KGHDR and CDR2 SFDVKD. CDR3 length: 16 residues. Trimming at V came to 3 bases and at J to 1 base, leaving 4 bases not matched to a gene.